This TCR beta chain appears in the sequencing data of a study of T cell repertoires in cytomegalovirus infection. General observations from the study: Clonotype analysis showed dominance of the ex vivo response by HLA-C-restricted CMV-specific TCR beta clonotypes.

As to this clonotype: Antigen: not known.

This CDR3 spans 16 amino acids. Trimming cost V 4 bases and J 0 bases; bases outside gene matches: 6. Per germline, CDR1 MNHEY and CDR2 SVGEGT. TCRdb re-derived calls from the reads in MiXCR, one entry per CDR3 protein. Of approximately 910,000 distinct CDR3 sequences in the sample, about a third were seen once. The origin of this receptor is a human donor in good health (CMV status not recorded). Some clones in this sample may be carry-over from other donors' samples. The chain links TRBV6-2 or TRBV6-3 to TRBJ2-1, with 7 bases matching TRBD1. The sequenced sample was cultured CD8+ T cells from PBMCs, obtained from culture after CMV antigen stimulation. The CDR3 nucleotides are TGTGCCAGCAGTTGGACAGGACACTTCTCCTACAATGAGCAGTTCTTC. Protein sequence: CASSWTGHFSYNEQFF.